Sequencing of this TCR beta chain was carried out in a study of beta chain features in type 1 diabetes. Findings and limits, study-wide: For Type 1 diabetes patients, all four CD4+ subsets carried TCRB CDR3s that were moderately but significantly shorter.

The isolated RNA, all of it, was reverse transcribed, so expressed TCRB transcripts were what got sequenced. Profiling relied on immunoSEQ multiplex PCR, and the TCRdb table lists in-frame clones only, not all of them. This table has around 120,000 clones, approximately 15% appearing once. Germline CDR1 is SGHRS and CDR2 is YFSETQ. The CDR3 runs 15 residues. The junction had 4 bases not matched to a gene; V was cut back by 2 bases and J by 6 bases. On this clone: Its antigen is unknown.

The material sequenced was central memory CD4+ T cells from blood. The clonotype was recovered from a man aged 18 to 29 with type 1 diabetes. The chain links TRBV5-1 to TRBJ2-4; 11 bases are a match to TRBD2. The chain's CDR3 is CASSFTSGGINIQYF. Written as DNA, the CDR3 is TGCGCCAGCAGCTTTACTAGCGGGGGTATAAACATTCAGTACTTC.